This T cell receptor beta chain originates from a study of response to subunit inactivated influenza vaccine. TCRdb analysed the RT-PCR reads with MiXCR anew, one entry per CDR3 protein. The data contain about 520,000 distinct CDR3 sequences, 25% of them singletons. Study conclusions and caveats: Authors suggested seasonal influenza vaccinations each recruit few new T cells.

V lost 4 bases to trimming and J lost 4 bases, with 13 bases between them. CDR1 is SGHRS and CDR2 is YFSETQ in the germline V gene. The CDR3 has 14 amino acids. This clonotype was detected only a few times. Its antigen is unknown. The chain couples TRBV5-1 to TRBJ2-3; no clear D gene. This receptor was taken from a man aged 50 to 59 who received an inactivated influenza vaccine. The sequences come from CD4+ T cells sorted from PBMCs, collected 4 to 6 days after vaccination. The CDR3 bases are TGCGCCAGCAGCGCCCGATTGGCGGCAGATACGCAGTATTTT. Its protein product is CASSARLAADTQYF.